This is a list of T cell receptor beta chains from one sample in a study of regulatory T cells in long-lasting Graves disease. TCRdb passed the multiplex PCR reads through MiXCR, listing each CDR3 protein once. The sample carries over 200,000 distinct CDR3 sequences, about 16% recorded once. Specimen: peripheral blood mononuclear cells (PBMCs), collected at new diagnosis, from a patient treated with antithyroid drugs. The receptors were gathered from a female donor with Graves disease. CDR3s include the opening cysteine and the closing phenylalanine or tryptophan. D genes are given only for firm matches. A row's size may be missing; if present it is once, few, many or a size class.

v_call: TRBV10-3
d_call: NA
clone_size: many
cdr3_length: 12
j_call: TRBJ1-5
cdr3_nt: TGTGCCATCTGGGACGAGGACCAGCCCCAGCATTTT
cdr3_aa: CAIWDEDQPQHF

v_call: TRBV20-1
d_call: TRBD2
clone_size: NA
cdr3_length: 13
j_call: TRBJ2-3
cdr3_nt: TGCAGGGGACTAGCGGGAAACACAGATACGCAGTATTTT
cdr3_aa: CRGLAGNTDTQYF

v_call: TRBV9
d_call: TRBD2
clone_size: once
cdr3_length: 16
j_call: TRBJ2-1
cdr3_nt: TGTGTCAGCAGCGTAGGGCTAGCGGGAGGGCTCCATGAGCAGTTCTTC
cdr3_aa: CVSSVGLAGGLHEQFF

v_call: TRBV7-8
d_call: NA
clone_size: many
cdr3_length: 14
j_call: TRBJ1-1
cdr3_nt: TGTGCCAGCAGCTTAGACGGCTGGAACACTGAAGCTTTCTTT
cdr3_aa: CASSLDGWNTEAFF

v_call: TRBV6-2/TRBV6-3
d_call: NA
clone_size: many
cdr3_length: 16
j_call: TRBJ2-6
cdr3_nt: TGTGCCAGCAGTTACGAAGGGGCTACTGGGGCCAACGTCCTGACTTTC
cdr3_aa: CASSYEGATGANVLTF

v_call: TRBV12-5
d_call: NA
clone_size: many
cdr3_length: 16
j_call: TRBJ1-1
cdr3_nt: TGTGCTAGTGCTCCGTCCGAGTCAGGGTTGAACACTGAAGCTTTCTTT
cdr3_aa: CASAPSESGLNTEAFF

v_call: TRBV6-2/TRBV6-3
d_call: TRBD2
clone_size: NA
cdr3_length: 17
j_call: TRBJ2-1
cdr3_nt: TGTGCCAGCAGCCCCGGGACTAGCGGGAGGTACCTCAATGAGCAGTTCTTC
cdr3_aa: CASSPGTSGRYLNEQFF

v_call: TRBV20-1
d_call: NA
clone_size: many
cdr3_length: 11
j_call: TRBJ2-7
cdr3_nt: TGCAGTGCTAGGCAGTCCTACGAGCAGTACTTC
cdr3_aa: CSARQSYEQYF

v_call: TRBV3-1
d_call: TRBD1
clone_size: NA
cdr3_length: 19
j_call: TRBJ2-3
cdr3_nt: TGTGCCAGCAGCCAACGGACAGGGGGCTCAATCTATAGCACAGATACGCAGTATTTT
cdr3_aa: CASSQRTGGSIYSTDTQYF

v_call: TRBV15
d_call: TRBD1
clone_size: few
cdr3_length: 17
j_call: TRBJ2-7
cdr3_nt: TGTGCCACCAGCAGAGATCCCGCCGGGACAGGTCTCTACGAGCAGTACTTC
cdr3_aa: CATSRDPAGTGLYEQYF

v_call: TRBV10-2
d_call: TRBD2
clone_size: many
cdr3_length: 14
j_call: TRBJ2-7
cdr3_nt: TGCGCCAGCAGTGAGAGGCTAGCGGGAGGCGAGCAGTACTTC
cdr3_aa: CASSERLAGGEQYF

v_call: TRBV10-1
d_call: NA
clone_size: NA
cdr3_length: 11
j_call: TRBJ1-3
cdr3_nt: TGCGCCAGCCAAGCTGGAAACACCATATATTTT
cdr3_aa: CASQAGNTIYF

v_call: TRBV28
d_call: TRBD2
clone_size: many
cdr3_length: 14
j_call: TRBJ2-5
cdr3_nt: TGTGCCAGCCGAACCGGGACTAGCTCAGAGACCCAGTACTTC
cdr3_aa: CASRTGTSSETQYF

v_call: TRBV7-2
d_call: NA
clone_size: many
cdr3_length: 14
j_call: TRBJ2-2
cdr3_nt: TGTGCCAGCAGCTTAAGTAGTATCGACGAGGAGCTGTTTTTT
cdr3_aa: CASSLSSIDEELFF

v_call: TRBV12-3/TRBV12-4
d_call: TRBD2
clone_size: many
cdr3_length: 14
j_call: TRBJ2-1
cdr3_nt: TGTGCCAGCAGTTATCCCACTAGCGGGAATGAGCAGTTCTTC
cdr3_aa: CASSYPTSGNEQFF

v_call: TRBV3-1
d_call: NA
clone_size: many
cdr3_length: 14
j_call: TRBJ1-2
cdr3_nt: TGTGCCAGCAGCCCTCGGGGAGGGCCCTATGGCTACACCTTC
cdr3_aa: CASSPRGGPYGYTF

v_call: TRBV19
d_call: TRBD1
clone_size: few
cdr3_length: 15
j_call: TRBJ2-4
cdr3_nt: TGTGCCAGTAGTTGGACAGGGCTCGGCAAAAACATTCAGTACTTC
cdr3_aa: CASSWTGLGKNIQYF

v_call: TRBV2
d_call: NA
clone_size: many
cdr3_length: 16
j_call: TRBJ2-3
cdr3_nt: TGTGCCAGCAGTGGGGGACTCAGGTTGCGCACAGATACGCAGTATTTT
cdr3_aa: CASSGGLRLRTDTQYF

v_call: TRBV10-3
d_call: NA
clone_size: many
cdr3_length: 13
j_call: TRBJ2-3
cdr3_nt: TGTGCCATCGAGGAGGGGGCAGGCGATACGCAGTATTTT
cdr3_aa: CAIEEGAGDTQYF

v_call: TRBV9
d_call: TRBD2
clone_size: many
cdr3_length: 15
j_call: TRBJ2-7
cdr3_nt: TGTGCCAGCAGCCCCCGAAGCGGGAGTCCCGACGAGCAGTACTTC
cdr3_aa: CASSPRSGSPDEQYF

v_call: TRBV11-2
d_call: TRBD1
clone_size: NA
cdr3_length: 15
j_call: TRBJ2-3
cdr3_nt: TGTGCCAGCAGCTTTGGGGGACAGCAGACATATACGCAGTATTTT
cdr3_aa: CASSFGGQQTYTQYF

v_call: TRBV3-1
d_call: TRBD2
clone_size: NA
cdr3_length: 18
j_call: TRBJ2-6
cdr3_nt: TGTGCCAGCAGCCAAGCTACGGGAGGGCCCACTGGGGCCAACGTCCTGACTTTC
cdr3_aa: CASSQATGGPTGANVLTF

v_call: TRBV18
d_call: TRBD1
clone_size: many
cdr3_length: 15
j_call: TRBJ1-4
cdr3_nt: TGTGCCAGCTCACTTGGACAGGGCTATAATGAAAAACTGTTTTTT
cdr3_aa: CASSLGQGYNEKLFF

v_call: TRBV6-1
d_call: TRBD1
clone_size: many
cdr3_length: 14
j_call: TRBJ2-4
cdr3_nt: TGTGCCAGCAGTGGAGGAGGACAGGGAAACATTCAGTACTTC
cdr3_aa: CASSGGGQGNIQYF

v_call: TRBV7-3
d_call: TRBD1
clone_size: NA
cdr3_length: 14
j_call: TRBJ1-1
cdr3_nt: TGTGCCAGCAGCTTAACGACAGGGGGCACTGAAGCTTTCTTT
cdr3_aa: CASSLTTGGTEAFF

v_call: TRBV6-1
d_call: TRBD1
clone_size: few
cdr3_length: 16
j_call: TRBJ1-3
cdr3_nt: TGTGCCAGCAGTGCCGGACAGGGGCGCTCTGGAAACACCATATATTTT
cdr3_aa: CASSAGQGRSGNTIYF

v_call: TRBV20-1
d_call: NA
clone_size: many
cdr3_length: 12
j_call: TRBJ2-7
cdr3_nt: TGCAGTGCGCCCGACGGGGCCGGCGAGCAGTACTTC
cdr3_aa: CSAPDGAGEQYF

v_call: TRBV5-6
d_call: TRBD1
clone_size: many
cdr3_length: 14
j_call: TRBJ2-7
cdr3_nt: TGTGCCAGCAGCTTCGTGACAGGGGCCTACGAGCAGTACTTC
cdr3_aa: CASSFVTGAYEQYF

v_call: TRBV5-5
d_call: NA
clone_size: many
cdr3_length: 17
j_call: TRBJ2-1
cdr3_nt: TGTGCCAGCAGCTTGGACCCCCTAGGGGCCTCCTACAATGAGCAGTTCTTC
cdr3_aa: CASSLDPLGASYNEQFF

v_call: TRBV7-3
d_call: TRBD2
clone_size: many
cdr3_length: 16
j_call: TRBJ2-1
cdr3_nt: TGTGCCAGCAGCCCGTTCGGGGGAGCGGGAGGGGGTGAGCAGTTCTTC
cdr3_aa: CASSPFGGAGGGEQFF

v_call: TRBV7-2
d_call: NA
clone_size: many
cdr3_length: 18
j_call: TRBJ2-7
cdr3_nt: TGTGCCACCTCTCCCCGGAGGTATTTGGGCCGTTCATACTACGAGCAGTACTTC
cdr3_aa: CATSPRRYLGRSYYEQYF

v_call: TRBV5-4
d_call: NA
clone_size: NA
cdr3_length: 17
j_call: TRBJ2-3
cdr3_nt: TGTGCCAGCAGCCCCACGAGTCTAGACTGGGGCCCAGATACGCAGTATTTT
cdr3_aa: CASSPTSLDWGPDTQYF

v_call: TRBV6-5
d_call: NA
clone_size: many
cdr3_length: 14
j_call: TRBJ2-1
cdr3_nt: TGTGCCAGCAGTTACTCGGGCGGGGACAATGGGCAGTTCTTC
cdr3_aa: CASSYSGGDNGQFF

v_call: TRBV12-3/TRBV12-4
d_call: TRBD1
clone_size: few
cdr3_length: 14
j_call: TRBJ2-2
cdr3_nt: TGTGCCAGCAGTTGGACAGGGCCCACCGGGGAGCTGTTTTTT
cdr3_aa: CASSWTGPTGELFF

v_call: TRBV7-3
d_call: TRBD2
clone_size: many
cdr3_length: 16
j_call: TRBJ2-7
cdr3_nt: TGTGCCAGCAGCCCTATGGGGGCGGGAGGTGACTACGAGCAGTACTTC
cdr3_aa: CASSPMGAGGDYEQYF

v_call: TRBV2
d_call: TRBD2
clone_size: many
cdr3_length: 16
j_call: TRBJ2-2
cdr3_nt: TGTGCCAGCAGTGGCAGCGGGAGACTGAACACCGGGGAGCTGTTTTTT
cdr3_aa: CASSGSGRLNTGELFF

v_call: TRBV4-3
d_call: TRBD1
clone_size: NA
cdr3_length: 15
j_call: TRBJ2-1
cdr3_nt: TGCGCCAGCAGCCAAGGGGCCGGGACAGTCAATGAGCAGTTCTTC
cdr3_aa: CASSQGAGTVNEQFF

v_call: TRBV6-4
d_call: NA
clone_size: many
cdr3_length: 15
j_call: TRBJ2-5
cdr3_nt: TGTGCCAGCAGTGAAGCTGGGAGGGGGCGGGAGACCCAGTACTTC
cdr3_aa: CASSEAGRGRETQYF

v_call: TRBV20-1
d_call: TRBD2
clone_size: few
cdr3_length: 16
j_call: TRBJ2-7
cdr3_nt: TGCAGTGCTAATCCCGGGACTAGCGGGCAGCTCTACGAGCAGTACTTC
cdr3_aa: CSANPGTSGQLYEQYF

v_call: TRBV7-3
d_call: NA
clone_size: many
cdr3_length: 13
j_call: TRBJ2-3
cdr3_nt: TGTGCCAGCAGCTCCGGCAGTTTAGATACGCAGTATTTT
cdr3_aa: CASSSGSLDTQYF

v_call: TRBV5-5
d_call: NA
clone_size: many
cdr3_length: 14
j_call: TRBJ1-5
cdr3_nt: TGTGCCAGCAGCTTCGGGGGGGGTGGCCAGCCCCAGCATTTT
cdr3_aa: CASSFGGGGQPQHF

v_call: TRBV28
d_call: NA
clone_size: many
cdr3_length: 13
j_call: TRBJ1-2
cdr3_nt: TGTGCCAGCAGTCAGGGCTACAACTATGGCTACACCTTC
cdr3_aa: CASSQGYNYGYTF

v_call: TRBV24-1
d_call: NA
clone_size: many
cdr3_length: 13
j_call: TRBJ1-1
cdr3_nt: TGTGCCACCAGTGATTGGGCGAGTCCTGAAGCTTTCTTT
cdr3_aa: CATSDWASPEAFF

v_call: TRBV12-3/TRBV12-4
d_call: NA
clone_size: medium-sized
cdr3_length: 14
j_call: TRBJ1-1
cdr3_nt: TGTGCCAGCAGCTCGACAGACGCGAACACTGAAGCTTTCTTT
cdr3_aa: CASSSTDANTEAFF

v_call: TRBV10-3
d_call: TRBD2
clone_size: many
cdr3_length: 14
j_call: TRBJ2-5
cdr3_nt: TGTGCCATCAGTGAAGCGGGAGGCCAAGAGACCCAGTACTTC
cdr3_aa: CAISEAGGQETQYF

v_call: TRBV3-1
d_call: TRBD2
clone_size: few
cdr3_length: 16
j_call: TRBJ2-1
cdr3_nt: TGTGCCAGCAGCCAAGCCCCCAGCGGGAGTATGGGGGAGCAGTTCTTC
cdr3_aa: CASSQAPSGSMGEQFF

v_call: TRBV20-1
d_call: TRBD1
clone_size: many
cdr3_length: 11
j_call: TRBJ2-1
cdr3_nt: TGCAGTGCTAAAGGGGGCCATGAGCAGTTCTTC
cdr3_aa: CSAKGGHEQFF

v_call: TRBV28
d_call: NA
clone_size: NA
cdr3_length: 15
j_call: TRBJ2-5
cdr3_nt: TGTGCCAGCAGTTCCAATCTCAGGTTGGTGGAGACCCAGTACTTC
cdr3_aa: CASSSNLRLVETQYF

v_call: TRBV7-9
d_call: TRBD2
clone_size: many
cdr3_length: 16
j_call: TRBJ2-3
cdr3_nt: TGTGCCAGTCATCGGGCTAGCGGTAGTCCCACAGATACGCAGTATTTT
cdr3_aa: CASHRASGSPTDTQYF

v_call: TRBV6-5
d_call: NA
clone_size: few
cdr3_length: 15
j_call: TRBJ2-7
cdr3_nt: TGTGCCAGCAGTTACACAGACAAGGGAATCTACGAGCAGTACTTC
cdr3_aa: CASSYTDKGIYEQYF

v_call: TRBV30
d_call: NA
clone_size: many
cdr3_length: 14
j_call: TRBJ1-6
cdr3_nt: TGTGCCTGGAGTGTGGTCGTATATAATTCACCCCTCCACTTT
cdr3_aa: CAWSVVVYNSPLHF

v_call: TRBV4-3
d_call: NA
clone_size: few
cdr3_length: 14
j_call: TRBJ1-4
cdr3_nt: TGCGCCAGCAGCCAAGATAAGGGAAATGAAAAACTGTTTTTT
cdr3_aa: CASSQDKGNEKLFF